This section outlines one T cell receptor beta chain sequence together with its context. The data belong to a study of cytomegalovirus exposure and HLA in healthy donors. Both 60 Vbeta primers and 13 Jbeta primers went into the PCR. Libraries were prepared by immunoSEQ multiplex PCR; TCRdb keeps only in-frame clonotypes and omits some of them. The sample comprises 110,000 or so clones, approximately 77% of which are singletons, and 4.9% rests with the top ten. Trimming removed 8 bases at V and 3 bases at J, with 16 bases between. Germline V gene data show CDR1 as MDHEN and CDR2 as SYDVKM. The CDR3 length is 14 residues.

The sample was PBMCs. The V call is TRBV28, the J call TRBJ1-2; TRBD1 might be the D (6 bases). This receptor was identified in a man aged 50 to 59 in good health and CMV-seropositive. Here the CDR3 DNA reads TGTGCCAGCTCCACCCCACAGGGCTACTATGGCTACACCTTC. It encodes CASSTPQGYYGYTF.